Following are 18 T cell receptor beta chains from one sample sequenced in a study of T cell responses to AZD1222 COVID-19 vaccine. Data came from immunoSEQ multiplex PCR; TCRdb stores just in-frame clones and leaves some out. The table records approximately 73,000 clones, about 84% of them present only once. This specimen consisted of peripheral blood, obtained on day 0 of AZD1222 vaccination. The receptors were sampled from an adult in good health.

This sequence joins TRBV2 and TRBJ2-3; TRBD1 agrees at 8 bases. The CDR3 is made up of 14 amino acids. With V trimmed by 6 bases and J by 8 bases, 10 bases remained unmatched. Germline CDR1 reads SNHLY; CDR2 reads FYNNEI. The CDR3 nucleotides read TGTGCCAGCAGCGCAGGGGGCATTTTAGGTACGCAGTATTTT. It encodes CASSAGGILGTQYF. The full variable domain, rest sourced from reference TRBV2 and TRBJ2-3, is EPEVTQTPSHQVTQMGQEVILRCVPISNHLYFYWYRQILGQKVEFLVSFYNNEISEKSEIFDDQFSVERPDGSNFTLKIRSTKLEDSAMYFCASSAGGILGTQYFGPGTRLTVL.

This chain connects TRBV12-5 to TRBJ1-4; D unclear. V gave up 7 bases and J gave up 8 bases, with 14 bases separating them. This CDR3 has 13 amino acids. CDR1 and CDR2 from the germline V gene are LGHNT and FRNRAP. The CDR3 loop is CASALRVEEKLFF. As DNA, the CDR3 is TGTGCTAGTGCCTTGAGGGTCGAGGAAAAACTGTTTTTT. Filled out from reference TRBV12-5 and TRBJ1-4, the complete variable domain reads DARVTQTPRHKVTEMGQEVTMRCQPILGHNTVFWYRQTMMQGLELLAYFRNRAPLDDSGMPKDRFSAEMPDATLATLKIQPSEPRDSAVYFCASALRVEEKLFFGSGTQLSVL.

V gene TRBV18 combines with J gene TRBJ1-1; D remains ambiguous. V lost 2 bases to trimming and J lost 1 base, with 8 bases between them. Per the germline V gene, CDR1 is KGHSH and CDR2 is LQKENI. The CDR3 loop spans 14 amino acids. CDR3 amino acids: CASSPGLRNTEAFF. The CDR3 DNA follows: TGTGCCAGCTCACCAGGGCTCAGGAACACTGAAGCTTTCTTT.

The chain carries TRBV29-1 and TRBJ1-2; maybe TRBD1 (6 bases). The germline gives CDR1 SQVTM, CDR2 ANQGSEA. V gave up 2 bases and J gave up 5 bases, with 15 bases separating them. This CDR3 contains 14 residues. The CDR3 sequence is CSVELRAGAYGYTF. The CDR3 DNA is TGCAGCGTTGAACTAAGGGCAGGGGCGTATGGCTACACCTTC.

The CDR3 is CASSADRTQYF. As DNA, the CDR3 is TGTGCCAGCAGCGCCGACCGTACCCAGTACTTC. This chain links TRBV7-2 with TRBJ2-5; D not resolved. CDR1 and CDR2 (germline): SGHTA, FQGNSA. The CDR3 spans 11 residues. The ends were cut back, 5 bases at V and 8 bases at J, with 9 bases in the middle.

V and J are TRBV6-2 or TRBV6-3 and TRBJ1-4, with unresolved D. The CDR3 is 14 residues long. Germline V CDR1 and CDR2: MNHEY, SVGEGT. Trimming removed 0 bases from V and 3 bases from J, with 5 bases in between. CDR3 region: CASSYSTANEKLFF. The CDR3 region has the DNA TGTGCCAGCAGTTACTCGACGGCTAATGAAAAACTGTTTTTT.

V usage is TRBV4-3 and J usage is TRBJ2-7; 12 nucleotides align to TRBD2. V dropped 0 bases and J dropped 3; count of bases not matched to a gene: 6. The germline V gene encodes CDR1 LGHNA and CDR2 YSLEER. The CDR3 totals 17 residues. CDR3 in DNA: TGCGCCAGCAGCCAAGAGGAAGGACTAGCGGGACTCTACGAGCAGTACTTC. This codes for CASSQEEGLAGLYEQYF.

This chain connects TRBV7-6 to TRBJ2-1; D may be TRBD2 (6 bases). V lost 1 base to trimming and J lost 5 bases, with 12 bases between them. The CDR3 is 15 amino acids. Germline lookup yields CDR1 SGHVS and CDR2 FNYEAQ. The CDR3 nucleotides read TGTGCCAGCAGCTTAGTCGACGGGAGTAACAATGAGCAGTTCTTC. Translation gives CASSLVDGSNNEQFF.

This rearrangement joins TRBV29-1 to TRBJ2-3; 10 nucleotides match TRBD2. The trim removed 4 bases at V and 1 base at J, leaving 5 bases unmatched. The CDR3 is made up of 15 amino acids. Germline V lookup: CDR1 SQVTM, CDR2 ANQGSEA. The CDR3 nucleotides are TGCAGCGTTGTTTCCGGGACTAGCGGCACAGATACGCAGTATTTT. It encodes CSVVSGTSGTDTQYF.

The V and J genes are TRBV30 and TRBJ1-2, with D tentatively TRBD1 (5 bases). Trimming shortened V by 0 bases and J by 6 bases, and 20 bases separated the two germline ends. CDR3 length: 16 residues. CDR1 and CDR2 (germline): GTSNPN, SVGIG (reference sequence). The CDR3 spells CAWSVRSAGSPDGYTF. CDR3 coding DNA: TGTGCCTGGAGTGTAAGGTCGGCAGGGAGCCCAGATGGCTACACCTTC.

V gene TRBV12-3 or TRBV12-4 combines with J gene TRBJ1-2; no clear D gene. The CDR3 consists of 12 residues. Trimming stripped 6 bases from V and 5 bases from J, with 10 bases between. DNA of the CDR3: TGTGCCAGCAGCCTGGGGTTGTATGGCTACACCTTC. Translating it yields CASSLGLYGYTF.

V and J are TRBV18 and TRBJ2-4; 9 nucleotides agree with TRBD1. J was trimmed by 0 bases and V by 1 base; bases with no gene match: 1. CDR3 length: 16 amino acids. Germline loops: CDR1 KGHSH, CDR2 LQKENI. This CDR3 is CASSPQGQGAKNIQYF. CDR3 DNA sequence: TGTGCCAGCTCACCACAGGGACAGGGAGCCAAAAACATTCAGTACTTC. Supplemented by reference TRBV18 and TRBJ2-4, the full variable domain reads NAGVMQNPRHLVRRRGQEARLRCSPMKGHSHVYWYRQLPEEGLKFMVYLQKENIIDESGMPKERFSAEFPKEGPSILRIQQVVRGDSAAYFCASSPQGQGAKNIQYFGAGTRLSVL.

J is TRBJ2-1 and V is TRBV19; D unclear. Trimming removed 5 bases at V and 4 bases at J, with 6 bases between. Germline CDR1 is LNHDA and CDR2 is SQIVND (reference sequence). The CDR3 is 12 amino acids. The CDR3 spells CASSPAYNEQFF. DNA of the CDR3: TGTGCCAGTAGTCCCGCTTACAATGAGCAGTTCTTC. Complete variable domain (other parts from reference TRBV19 and TRBJ2-1): DGGITQSPKYLFRKEGQNVTLSCEQNLNHDAMYWYRQDPGQGLRLIYYSQIVNDFQKGDIAEGYSVSREKKESFPLTVTSAQKNPTAFYLCASSPAYNEQFFGPGTRLTVL.

This chain connects TRBV6-5 to TRBJ2-3; D could derive from TRBD1 or TRBD2 (5 bases each). Per the germline V gene, CDR1 is MNHEY and CDR2 is SVGAGI. The CDR3 spans 14 residues. V was cut by 6 bases and J by 0 bases, with 10 bases left in between. In nucleotides, the CDR3 is TGTGCCAGCAGGGGACGAACTAGCACAGATACGCAGTATTTT. Residues: CASRGRTSTDTQYF.

The chain has TRBV5-1 and TRBJ1-1, with a tentative D call TRBD1 (6 bases). Trimming stripped 4 bases from V and 5 bases from J, with 18 bases between. CDR3 length: 15 residues. The germline V gene has CDR1 SGHRS and CDR2 YFSETQ. Here the CDR3 DNA reads TGCGCCAGCAGCCCAGGTGCAGGGGAGGGGACTGAAGCTTTCTTT. Translated: CASSPGAGEGTEAFF.

The chain recombines TRBV11-2 with TRBJ1-2; 10 bases map to TRBD1. Germline assignment: CDR1 SGHAT and CDR2 FQNNGV. The trim removed 1 base at V and 3 bases at J, leaving 2 bases unmatched. The CDR3 extends over 15 amino acids. CDR3 sequence: CASSLGQGAHYGYTF. The CDR3 nucleotides are TGTGCCAGCAGCTTAGGACAGGGGGCACACTATGGCTACACCTTC. Based on the CDR3 plus reference TRBV11-2 and TRBJ1-2, the full variable domain is EAGVAQSPRYKIIEKRQSVAFWCNPISGHATLYWYQQILGQGPKLLIQFQNNGVVDDSQLPKDRFSAERLKGVDSTLKIQPAKLEDSAVYLCASSLGQGAHYGYTFGSGTRLTVV.

The CDR3 DNA reads TGTGCCATCAGACTCATGGAGAACACTGAAGCTTTCTTT. Translated: CAIRLMENTEAFF. J is TRBJ1-1 and V is TRBV10-3; D uncertain. Looked up from germline, CDR1 is ENHRY and CDR2 is SYGVKD. The CDR3 spans 13 residues. The V end lost 6 bases, the J end lost 1 base, and 9 bases lay between the germline ends.

The chain links TRBV19 to TRBJ1-2; D is possibly TRBD1 (6 bases). The CDR3 loop spans 14 amino acids. Germline V gene sequence: CDR1 LNHDA, CDR2 SQIVND (reference sequence). V was cut by 3 bases and J by 6 bases, with 14 bases left in between. Here the CDR3 reads CASSIAGAQDGYTF. CDR3 coding DNA: TGTGCCAGTAGTATCGCAGGGGCGCAGGATGGCTACACCTTC. Drawing the rest from reference TRBV19 and TRBJ1-2, the complete variable domain is DGGITQSPKYLFRKEGQNVTLSCEQNLNHDAMYWYRQDPGQGLRLIYYSQIVNDFQKGDIAEGYSVSREKKESFPLTVTSAQKNPTAFYLCASSIAGAQDGYTFGSGTRLTVV.